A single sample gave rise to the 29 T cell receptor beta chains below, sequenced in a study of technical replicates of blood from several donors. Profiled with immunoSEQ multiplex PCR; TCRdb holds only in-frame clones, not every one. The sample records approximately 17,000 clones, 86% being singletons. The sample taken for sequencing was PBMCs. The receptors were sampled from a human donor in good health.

In DNA, the CDR3 is TGTGCCAGCAGCCCTCTTGCAGCGGGGGACTACGAGCAGTACTTC. Protein product: CASSPLAAGDYEQYF. V and J are TRBV6-6 and TRBJ2-7, with 8 nucleotides matching TRBD2. The V segment lost 6 bases and the J segment 3 bases; nucleotides outside the gene matches: 10. The germline gives CDR1 MNHNY, CDR2 SVGAGI (reference sequence). CDR3 length equals 15 residues.

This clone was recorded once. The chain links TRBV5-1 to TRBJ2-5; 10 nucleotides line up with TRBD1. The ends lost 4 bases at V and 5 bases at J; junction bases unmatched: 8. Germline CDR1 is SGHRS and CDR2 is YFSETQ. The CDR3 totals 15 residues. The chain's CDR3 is CASSKGQGSGETQYF. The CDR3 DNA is TGCGCCAGCAGCAAGGGACAGGGGAGCGGGGAGACCCAGTACTTC. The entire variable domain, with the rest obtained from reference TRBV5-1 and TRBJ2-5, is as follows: KAGVTQTPRYLIKTRGQQVTLSCSPISGHRSVSWYQQTPGQGLQFLFEYFSETQRNKGNFPGRFSGRQFSNSRSEMNVSTLELGDSALYLCASSKGQGSGETQYFGPGTRLLVL.

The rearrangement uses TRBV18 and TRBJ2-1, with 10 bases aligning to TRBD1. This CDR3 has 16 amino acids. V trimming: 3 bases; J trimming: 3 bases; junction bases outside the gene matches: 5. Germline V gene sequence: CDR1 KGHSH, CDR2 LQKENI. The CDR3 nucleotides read TGTGCCAGCTCACCGGGGGGACAGGGGTTCTACAATGAGCAGTTCTTC. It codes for CASSPGGQGFYNEQFF.

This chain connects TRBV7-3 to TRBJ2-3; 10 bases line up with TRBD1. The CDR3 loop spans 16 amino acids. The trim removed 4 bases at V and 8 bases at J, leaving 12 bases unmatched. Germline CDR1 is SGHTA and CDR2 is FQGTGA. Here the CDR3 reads CASSSGQGGFLGTQYF. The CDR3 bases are TGTGCCAGCAGCTCCGGACAGGGGGGATTCTTGGGTACGCAGTATTTT.

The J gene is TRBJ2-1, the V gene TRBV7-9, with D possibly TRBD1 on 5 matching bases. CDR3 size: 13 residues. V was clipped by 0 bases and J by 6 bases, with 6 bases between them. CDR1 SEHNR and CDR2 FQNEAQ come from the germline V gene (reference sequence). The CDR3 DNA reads TGTGCCAGCAGCTTAGCGCAGGGCAATGAGCAGTTCTTC. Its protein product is CASSLAQGNEQFF.

The CDR3 spells CASSARGDNYGYTF. The CDR3 bases are TGTGCCAGCAGTGCCAGGGGAGACAACTATGGCTACACCTTC. The rearrangement uses TRBV6-6 and TRBJ1-2, with D possibly being TRBD1 (6 bases). The CDR3 sequence is 14 residues long. Trimming cost V 5 bases and J 2 bases, with 12 bases left between them. Per the germline V gene, CDR1 is MNHNY and CDR2 is SVGAGI (reference sequence).

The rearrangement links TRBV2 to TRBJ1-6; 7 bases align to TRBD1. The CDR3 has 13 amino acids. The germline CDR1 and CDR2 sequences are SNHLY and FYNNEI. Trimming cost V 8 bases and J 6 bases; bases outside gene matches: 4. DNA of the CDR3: TGTGCCAGCTCCGGGGACAGTAATTCACCCCTCCACTTT. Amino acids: CASSGDSNSPLHF. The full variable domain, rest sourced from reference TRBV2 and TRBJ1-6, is EPEVTQTPSHQVTQMGQEVILRCVPISNHLYFYWYRQILGQKVEFLVSFYNNEISEKSEIFDDQFSVERPDGSNFTLKIRSTKLEDSAMYFCASSGDSNSPLHFGNGTRLTVT.

CDR3 protein: CASSIEGSYGYTF. The CDR3 DNA reads TGTGCCAGTAGTATAGAAGGGAGCTATGGCTACACCTTC. The V gene is TRBV19, the J gene TRBJ1-2; D is undetermined. Germline V gives CDR1 LNHDA, CDR2 SQIVND (reference sequence). V was pared by 0 bases and J by 4 bases, with 6 bases between. The CDR3 has 13 residues.

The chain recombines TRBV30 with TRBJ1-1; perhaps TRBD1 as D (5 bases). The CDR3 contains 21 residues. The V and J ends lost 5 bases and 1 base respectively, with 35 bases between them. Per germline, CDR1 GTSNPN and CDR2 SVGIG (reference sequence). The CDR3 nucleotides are TGTGCCTGGGGGTGGGGCGCCCGACTTCTCCTGGGGCAAAAAAAGAACACTGAAGCTTTCTTT. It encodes CAWGWGARLLLGQKKNTEAFF.

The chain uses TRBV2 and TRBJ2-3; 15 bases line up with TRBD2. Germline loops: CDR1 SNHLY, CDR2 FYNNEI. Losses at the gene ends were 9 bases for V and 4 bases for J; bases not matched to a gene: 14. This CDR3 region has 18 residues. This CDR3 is CARTSSGLAGGEADTQYF. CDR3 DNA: TGTGCCAGAACCTCCTCGGGACTAGCGGGAGGCGAAGCAGATACGCAGTATTTT.

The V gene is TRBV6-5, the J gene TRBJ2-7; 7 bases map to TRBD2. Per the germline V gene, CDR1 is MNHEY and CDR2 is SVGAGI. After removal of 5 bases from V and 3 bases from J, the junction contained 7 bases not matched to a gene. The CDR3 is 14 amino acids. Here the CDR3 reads CASSEETSVYEQYF. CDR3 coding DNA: TGTGCCAGCAGTGAAGAAACTAGCGTCTACGAGCAGTACTTC.

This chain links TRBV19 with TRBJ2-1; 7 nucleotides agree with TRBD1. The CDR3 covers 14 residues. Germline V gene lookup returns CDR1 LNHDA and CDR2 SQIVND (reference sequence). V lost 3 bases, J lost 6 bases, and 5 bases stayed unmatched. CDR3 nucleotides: TGTGCCAGTAGTATGGCAGGGGGAAGCAATGAGCAGTTCTTC. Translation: CASSMAGGSNEQFF. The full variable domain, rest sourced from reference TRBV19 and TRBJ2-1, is DGGITQSPKYLFRKEGQNVTLSCEQNLNHDAMYWYRQDPGQGLRLIYYSQIVNDFQKGDIAEGYSVSREKKESFPLTVTSAQKNPTAFYLCASSMAGGSNEQFFGPGTRLTVL.

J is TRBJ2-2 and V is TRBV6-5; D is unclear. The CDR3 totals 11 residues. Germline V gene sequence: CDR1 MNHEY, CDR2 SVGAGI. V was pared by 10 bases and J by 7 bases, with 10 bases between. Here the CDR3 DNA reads TGTGCCACCCGGCGCGGCGGGGAGCTGTTTTTT. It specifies CATRRGGELFF.

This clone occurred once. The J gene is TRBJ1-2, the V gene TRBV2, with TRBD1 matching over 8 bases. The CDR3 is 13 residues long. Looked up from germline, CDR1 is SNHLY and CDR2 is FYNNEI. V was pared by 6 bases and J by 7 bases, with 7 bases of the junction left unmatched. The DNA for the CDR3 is TGTGCCAGCAGCCTACAGGGGGAAGGTGGCTACACCTTC. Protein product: CASSLQGEGGYTF. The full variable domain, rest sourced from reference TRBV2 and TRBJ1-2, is EPEVTQTPSHQVTQMGQEVILRCVPISNHLYFYWYRQILGQKVEFLVSFYNNEISEKSEIFDDQFSVERPDGSNFTLKIRSTKLEDSAMYFCASSLQGEGGYTFGSGTRLTVV.

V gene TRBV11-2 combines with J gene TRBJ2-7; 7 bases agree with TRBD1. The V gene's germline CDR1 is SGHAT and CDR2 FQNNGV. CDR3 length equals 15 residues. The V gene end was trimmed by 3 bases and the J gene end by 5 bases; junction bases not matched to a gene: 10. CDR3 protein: CASSFLQGSTDEQYF. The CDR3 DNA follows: TGTGCCAGCAGCTTCTTACAGGGGTCGACGGACGAGCAGTACTTC.

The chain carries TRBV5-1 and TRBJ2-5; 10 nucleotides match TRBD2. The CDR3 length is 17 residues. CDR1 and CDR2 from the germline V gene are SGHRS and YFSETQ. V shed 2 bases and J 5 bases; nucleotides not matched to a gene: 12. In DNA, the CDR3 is TGCGCCAGCAGCTTCAGCCCCCCTAGCGGGAGTGTGGAGACCCAGTACTTC. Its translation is CASSFSPPSGSVETQYF. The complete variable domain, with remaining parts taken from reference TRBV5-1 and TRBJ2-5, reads KAGVTQTPRYLIKTRGQQVTLSCSPISGHRSVSWYQQTPGQGLQFLFEYFSETQRNKGNFPGRFSGRQFSNSRSEMNVSTLELGDSALYLCASSFSPPSGSVETQYFGPGTRLLVL.

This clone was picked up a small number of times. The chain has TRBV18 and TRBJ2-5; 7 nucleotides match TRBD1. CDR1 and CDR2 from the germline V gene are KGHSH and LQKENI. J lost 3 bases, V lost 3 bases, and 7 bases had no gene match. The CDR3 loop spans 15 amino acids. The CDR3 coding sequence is TGTGCCAGCTCACCCTTTCGACAGGGTAAAGAGACCCAGTACTTC. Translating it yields CASSPFRQGKETQYF.

The CDR3 is CASSSPQGAHEKLFF. CDR3 bases: TGTGCCAGCAGTTCTCCACAAGGGGCCCATGAAAAACTGTTTTTT. V gene TRBV28 combines with J gene TRBJ1-4, with D maybe TRBD1 (5 bases). Between the trimmed V and J ends, which lost 4 bases and 6 bases, there was a span of 15 bases. Looked up from germline, CDR1 is MDHEN and CDR2 is SYDVKM. The CDR3 is 15 amino acids.

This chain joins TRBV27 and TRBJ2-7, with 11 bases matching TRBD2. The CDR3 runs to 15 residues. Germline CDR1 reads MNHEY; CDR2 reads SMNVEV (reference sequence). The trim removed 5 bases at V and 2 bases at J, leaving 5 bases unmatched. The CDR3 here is CASSPGTSGTYEQYF. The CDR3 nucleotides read TGTGCCAGCAGTCCTGGGACTAGCGGAACCTACGAGCAGTACTTC.

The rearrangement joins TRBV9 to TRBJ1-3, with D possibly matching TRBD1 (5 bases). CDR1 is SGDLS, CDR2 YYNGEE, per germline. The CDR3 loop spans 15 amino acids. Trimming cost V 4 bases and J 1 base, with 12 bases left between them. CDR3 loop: CASSPGTDSGNTIYF. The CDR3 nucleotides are TGTGCCAGCAGCCCAGGGACTGATTCTGGAAACACCATATATTTT.

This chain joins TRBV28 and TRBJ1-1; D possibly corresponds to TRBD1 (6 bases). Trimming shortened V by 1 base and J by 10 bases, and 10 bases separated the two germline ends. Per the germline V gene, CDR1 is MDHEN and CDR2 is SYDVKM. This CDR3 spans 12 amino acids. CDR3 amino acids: CASSLSRGRAFF. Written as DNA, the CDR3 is TGTGCCAGCAGTTTATCCAGGGGCCGAGCTTTCTTT.

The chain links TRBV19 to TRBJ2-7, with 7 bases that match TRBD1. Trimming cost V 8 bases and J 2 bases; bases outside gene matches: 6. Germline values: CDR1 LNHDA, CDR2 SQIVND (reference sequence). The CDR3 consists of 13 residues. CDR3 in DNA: TGTGCCAGTTCCCGGGACAGCACCTACGAGCAGTACTTC. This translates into CASSRDSTYEQYF.

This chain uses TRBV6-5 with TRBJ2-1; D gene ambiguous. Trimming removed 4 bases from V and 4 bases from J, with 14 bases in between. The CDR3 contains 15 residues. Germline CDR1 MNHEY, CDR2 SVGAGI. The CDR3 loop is CASSFYAYHYNEQFF. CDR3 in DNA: TGTGCCAGCAGTTTTTACGCCTACCATTACAATGAGCAGTTCTTC.

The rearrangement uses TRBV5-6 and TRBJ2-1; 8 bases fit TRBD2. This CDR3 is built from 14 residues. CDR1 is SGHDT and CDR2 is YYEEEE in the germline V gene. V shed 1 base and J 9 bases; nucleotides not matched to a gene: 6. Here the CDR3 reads CASSLPGGPGEQFF. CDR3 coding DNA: TGTGCCAGCAGCTTGCCGGGAGGGCCGGGTGAGCAGTTCTTC.

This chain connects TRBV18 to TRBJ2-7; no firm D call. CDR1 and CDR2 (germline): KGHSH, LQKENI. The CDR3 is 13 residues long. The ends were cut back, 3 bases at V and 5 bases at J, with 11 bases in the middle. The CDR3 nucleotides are TGTGCCAGCTCACCGCGTGGGCCTGACGAGCAGTACTTC. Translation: CASSPRGPDEQYF.

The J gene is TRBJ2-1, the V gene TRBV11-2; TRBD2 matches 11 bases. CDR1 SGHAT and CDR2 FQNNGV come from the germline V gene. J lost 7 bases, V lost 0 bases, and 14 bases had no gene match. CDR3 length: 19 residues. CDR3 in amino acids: CASSLEQGLAVLRGNEQFF. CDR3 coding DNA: TGTGCCAGCAGCTTAGAACAGGGACTAGCGGTCCTTAGGGGGAATGAGCAGTTCTTC.

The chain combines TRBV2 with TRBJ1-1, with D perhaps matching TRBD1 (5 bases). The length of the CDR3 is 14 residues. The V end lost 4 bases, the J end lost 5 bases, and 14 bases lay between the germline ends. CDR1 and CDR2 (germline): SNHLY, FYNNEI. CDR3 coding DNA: TGTGCCAGCAGTGTTCAGCAGGGTTTAACTGAAGCTTTCTTT. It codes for CASSVQQGLTEAFF.

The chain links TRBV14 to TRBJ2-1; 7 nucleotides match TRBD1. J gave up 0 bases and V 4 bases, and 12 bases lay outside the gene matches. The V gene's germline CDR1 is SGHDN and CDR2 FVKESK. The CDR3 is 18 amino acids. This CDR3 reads CASSLGLVTGSSYNEQFF. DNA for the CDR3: TGTGCCAGCAGCCTGGGGTTGGTGACAGGGAGCTCCTACAATGAGCAGTTCTTC.

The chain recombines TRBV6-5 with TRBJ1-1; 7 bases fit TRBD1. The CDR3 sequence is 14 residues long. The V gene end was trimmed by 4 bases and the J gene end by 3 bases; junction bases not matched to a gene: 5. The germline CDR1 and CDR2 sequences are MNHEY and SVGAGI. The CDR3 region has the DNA TGTGCCAGCAGTTTAGGGGGCTGGGACACTGAAGCTTTCTTT. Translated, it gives CASSLGGWDTEAFF.